This T cell receptor beta chain originates from a study of cytomegalovirus exposure and HLA in healthy donors. Points from the study as a whole: Presence/absence analyses assumed roughly uniform sequencing depth across donors. Later analysis showed TCR association rates varying by HLA locus, highest for DRB1 and lowest for HLA-C.

The PCR ran on 60 Vbeta and 13 Jbeta primers. Sequencing used immunoSEQ multiplex PCR; TCRdb keeps in-frame clones, though not all of them. The sample records about 190,000 clones, over 70% being singletons. Trimming took off 3 bases at V and 6 bases at J, with 6 bases between the two ends. CDR3 length: 11 amino acids. Per germline, CDR1 SNHLY and CDR2 FYNNEI. Of note for this clone: Its target is not known.

The clonotype comes from a woman in her thirties in good health and CMV-seronegative. The specimen was PBMCs. The gene calls are TRBV2 and TRBJ2-7; D call uncertain. This CDR3 is CASSERIEQYF. CDR3 bases: TGTGCCAGCAGTGAGCGAATCGAGCAGTACTTC. Filled out from reference TRBV2 and TRBJ2-7, the complete variable domain reads EPEVTQTPSHQVTQMGQEVILRCVPISNHLYFYWYRQILGQKVEFLVSFYNNEISEKSEIFDDQFSVERPDGSNFTLKIRSTKLEDSAMYFCASSERIEQYFGPGTRLTVT.